This T cell receptor (beta chain) was identified in a study of T cell responses to AZD1222 COVID-19 vaccine. CDR3 length: 16 amino acids. J lost 2 bases, V lost 4 bases, and 7 bases had no gene match. CDR1 is LNHDA, CDR2 SQIVND, per germline (reference sequence). The table lists this clone with a count of one. Its antigen remains unknown. Study-wide results and limits: Nearly half of spike-specific TCRs reportedly target unmutated variant regions.

Sequenced by immunoSEQ multiplex PCR; TCRdb stores in-frame clones only, minus some. The sample contains about 270,000 clones, around 93% of which appear only once. The chain carries TRBV19 and TRBJ1-5, with 8 positions matching TRBD1. This sequence originates from an adult who received the AZD1222 COVID-19 vaccine. The sequences come from peripheral blood, collected 28 days after the second AZD1222 dose. The CDR3 loop reads CASSTRTGLGNQPQHF. In nucleotides, the CDR3 is TGTGCCAGTAGTACGAGGACAGGGCTTGGCAATCAGCCCCAGCATTTT.